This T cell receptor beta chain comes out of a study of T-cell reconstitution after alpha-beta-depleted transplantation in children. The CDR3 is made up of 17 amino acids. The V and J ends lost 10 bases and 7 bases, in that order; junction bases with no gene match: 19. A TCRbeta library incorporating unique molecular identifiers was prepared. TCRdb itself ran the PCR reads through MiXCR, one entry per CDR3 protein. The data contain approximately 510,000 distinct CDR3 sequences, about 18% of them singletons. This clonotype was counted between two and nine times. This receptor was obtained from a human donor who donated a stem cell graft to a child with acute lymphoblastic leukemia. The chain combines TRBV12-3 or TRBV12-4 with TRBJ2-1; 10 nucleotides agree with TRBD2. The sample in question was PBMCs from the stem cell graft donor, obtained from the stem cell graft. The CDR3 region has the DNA TGTGCCACCACCCCGGGGGGACTAGCGCGCACAGGGAATGAGCAGTTCTTC. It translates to CATTPGGLARTGNEQFF.